This T cell receptor beta chain originates from a study of early stage breast cancer tumors. Study as a whole: Of some 17 invasive breast tumors, more than ten were hormone receptor-positive, HER2-negative.

Germline V gene lookup returns CDR1 SEHNR and CDR2 FQNEAQ (reference sequence). The CDR3 totals 14 residues. After removal of 3 bases from V and 5 bases from J, the junction contained 4 bases not matched to a gene. Whole-study findings and limits: Comparing each tissue with blood distinguished tumor from normal in most of the 16 patients. Enriched TCRB sequences shared across patients were mostly commonly generated sequences. Compared with adjacent normal breast, tumors showed about 2.4-fold denser, more clonal T cells.

Concerning this clone itself: Its antigen is still unknown.

Sequencing used immunoSEQ multiplex PCR; TCRdb keeps in-frame clones, though not all of them. The sample comprises more than 55,000 clones, less than 90% of which are singletons, and about 4.5% rests with the top ten. The sample taken for sequencing was blood. This receptor was identified in a person aged 35-55 years with breast cancer. The V and J genes are TRBV7-9 and TRBJ2-7; the match to TRBD1 covers 10 bases. CDR3 protein: CASSFRQGADEQYF. The CDR3 coding sequence is TGTGCCAGCAGCTTTAGACAGGGGGCGGACGAGCAGTACTTC.